Below, 25 T cell receptor beta chains from the same sample are listed, as sequenced in a study of regulatory dendritic cells for organ transplantation. Profiling relied on immunoSEQ multiplex PCR, and the TCRdb table lists in-frame clones only, not all of them. The sample includes approximately 35,000 clones, approximately 91% of them seen just once. Sequencing was done on a sample of naive CD4+ T cells from blood. Stated subset: CD45RA+ naive T cells. The receptors come from a human donor in good health.

This clone was seen once. The chain links TRBV19 to TRBJ1-5; 9 bases fit TRBD1. Germline lookup yields CDR1 LNHDA and CDR2 SQIVND (reference sequence). The V and J ends lost 3 bases and 0 bases, in that order; junction bases with no gene match: 9. This CDR3 is built from 18 residues. In nucleotides, the CDR3 is TGTGCCAGTAGTATTCTGGGACAGGGATCAAATAGCAATCAGCCCCAGCATTTT. Translating it yields CASSILGQGSNSNQPQHF.

V usage is TRBV9 and J usage is TRBJ2-1; D is undetermined. CDR3 length: 13 amino acids. CDR1 and CDR2 from the germline V gene are SGDLS and YYNGEE. Trimming shortened V by 0 bases and J by 3 bases, and 4 bases separated the two germline ends. CDR3 in amino acids: CASSVAYYNEQFF. In DNA, the CDR3 is TGTGCCAGCAGCGTAGCGTACTACAATGAGCAGTTCTTC.

The chain recombines TRBV5-4 with TRBJ1-4; 9 bases align to TRBD1. Germline loops: CDR1 SGHNT, CDR2 YYREEE (reference sequence). V gave up 4 bases and J gave up 7 bases; unmatched junction bases: 8. The CDR3 spans 15 residues. As DNA, the CDR3 is TGTGCCAGCAGCGATAACAGGGGGCTCGCTGAAAAACTGTTTTTT. Translating it yields CASSDNRGLAEKLFF.

V is TRBV27 and J is TRBJ1-6; TRBD1 is a possible D gene (5 bases). The V end was cut by 7 bases, the J end by 8 bases, with 21 bases between. The germline V gene has CDR1 MNHEY and CDR2 SMNVEV (reference sequence). The CDR3 is 16 residues long. CDR3 protein: CASMKWDSFYHSPLHF. The DNA of the CDR3 is TGTGCCAGCATGAAGTGGGACTCTTTTTATCATTCACCCCTCCACTTT.

The chain uses TRBV9 and TRBJ2-5; 7 bases align to TRBD2. Germline V gene data show CDR1 as SGDLS and CDR2 as YYNGEE. V shed 1 base, J shed 7 bases, and the junction held 7 bases outside the gene matches. CDR3 size: 14 residues. CDR3 sequence reads: CASSVRGERGTQYF. CDR3 DNA: TGTGCCAGCAGCGTACGGGGGGAGAGGGGGACCCAGTACTTC.

The rearrangement links TRBV7-3 to TRBJ2-3; the D is unclear. The germline V and J ends were trimmed by 5 bases and 6 bases, with 15 bases remaining between them. The CDR3 runs 14 residues. CDR1 SGHTA and CDR2 FQGTGA come from the germline V gene. The CDR3 DNA is TGTGCCAGCAGCCCCGCCGGCTATCAGGATACGCAGTATTTT. It specifies CASSPAGYQDTQYF.

This clone appeared once. The chain joins TRBV11-2 to TRBJ1-2; D possibly corresponds to TRBD1 (5 bases). The V gene lost 1 base and the J gene lost 6 bases, with 18 bases spanning the gap. This CDR3 is 16 amino acids long. From germline, CDR1 is SGHAT and CDR2 FQNNGV. CDR3 in amino acids: CASSLGRGGTLDGYTF. DNA of the CDR3: TGTGCCAGCAGCTTAGGCCGCGGGGGGACTTTAGATGGCTACACCTTC.

The chain carries TRBV18 and TRBJ2-5; D possibly corresponds to TRBD2 (5 bases). This CDR3 is 15 amino acids long. Looked up from germline, CDR1 is KGHSH and CDR2 is LQKENI. Trimming pared 1 base from V and 3 bases from J, leaving 12 bases between. CDR3 amino acids: CASSPRTGLKETQYF. CDR3 bases: TGTGCCAGCTCACCACGGACTGGATTAAAAGAGACCCAGTACTTC.

The chain joins TRBV18 to TRBJ2-7; no clear D. This CDR3 region has 14 residues. V was shortened by 3 bases and J by 4 bases, with 13 bases between the two germline ends. Per germline, CDR1 KGHSH and CDR2 LQKENI. CDR3 bases: TGTGCCAGCTCACCTCCGGACCGGTCGTACGAGCAGTACTTC. Its translation: CASSPPDRSYEQYF.

The rearrangement joins TRBV6-6 to TRBJ2-1, with 9 bases aligning to TRBD2. Unmatched junction bases numbered 7, after V lost 0 bases and J lost 7 bases. Per the germline V gene, CDR1 is MNHNY and CDR2 is SVGAGI (reference sequence). The CDR3 totals 16 residues. CDR3 region: CASSYSVAGDGNEQFF. CDR3 sequence (DNA): TGTGCCAGCAGTTACTCCGTAGCGGGAGATGGTAATGAGCAGTTCTTC.

The CDR3 nucleotides are TGTGCCAGCACAGACGGGGCTTACAATGAGCAGTTCTTC. Translation gives CASTDGAYNEQFF. The chain links TRBV2 to TRBJ2-1, with D perhaps given as TRBD1 or TRBD2 (5 bases each). The germline V gene encodes CDR1 SNHLY and CDR2 FYNNEI. This CDR3 spans 13 amino acids. Trimming took 7 bases from V and 4 from J, leaving 11 bases between them.

The V and J genes are TRBV7-8 and TRBJ1-3; tentatively, D is TRBD1 (5 bases). This CDR3 has 14 amino acids. Germline V gene sequence: CDR1 SGHVS, CDR2 FQNEAQ. V was trimmed by 7 bases and J by 3 bases, leaving 13 bases between them. CDR3 nucleotide sequence: TGTGCCAGCAAGCTCTGGCAGGGTGGAAACACCATATATTTT. This translates into CASKLWQGGNTIYF.

This chain uses TRBV7-2 with TRBJ2-7; D call uncertain. V was shortened by 0 bases and J by 0 bases, with 9 bases between the two germline ends. CDR1 is SGHTA, CDR2 FQGNSA, per germline. CDR3 length: 15 amino acids. The CDR3 DNA reads TGTGCCAGCAGCTTAGCTGGTAGAAGCTCCTACGAGCAGTACTTC. This codes for CASSLAGRSSYEQYF.

The rearrangement joins TRBV28 to TRBJ1-2, with a tentative D call TRBD1 (6 bases). Trimming cost V 4 bases and J 6 bases, with 9 bases left between them. This CDR3 comprises 12 residues. Germline CDR1 MDHEN, CDR2 SYDVKM. The CDR3, as DNA: TGTGCCAGCAGTTACAGGGTTCATGGCTACACCTTC. Translated, it gives CASSYRVHGYTF.

J is TRBJ1-2 and V is TRBV9; unclear D gene. The V end lost 3 bases, the J end lost 8 bases, and 29 bases lay between the germline ends. Germline V lookup: CDR1 SGDLS, CDR2 YYNGEE. The CDR3 has 18 amino acids. CDR3: CASSARPRTTTGVSGYTF. The CDR3 nucleotides are TGTGCCAGCAGCGCGCGACCCCGTACTACTACTGGGGTTAGCGGCTACACCTTC.

The chain combines TRBV6-5 with TRBJ1-2; D possibly corresponds to TRBD1 (5 bases). CDR3 length: 13 residues. The V end lost 5 bases, the J end lost 4 bases, and 11 bases lay between the germline ends. The germline V gene encodes CDR1 MNHEY and CDR2 SVGAGI. The CDR3 DNA is TGTGCCAGCAGTGTGACGGGGACCTATGGCTACACCTTC. Its protein product is CASSVTGTYGYTF.

Here the CDR3 DNA reads TGTGCCAGCAGTTTATCTGACAGAGAAGCTTTCTTT. This sequence encodes CASSLSDREAFF. The gene calls are TRBV28 and TRBJ1-1; the D gene is possibly TRBD1 (5 bases). The V and J ends lost 1 base and 8 bases respectively, with 8 bases between them. CDR1 and CDR2 from the germline V gene are MDHEN and SYDVKM. This CDR3 is built from 12 residues.

The V and J genes are TRBV7-9 and TRBJ1-4; D is possibly TRBD1 (6 bases). Germline V gene lookup returns CDR1 SEHNR and CDR2 FQNEAQ (reference sequence). The length of the CDR3 is 17 residues. Deletions cut 1 base from V and 0 bases from J, with 12 bases between. The chain's CDR3 is CASSLGDRGATNEKLFF. CDR3 nucleotides: TGTGCCAGCAGCTTAGGAGATAGGGGGGCAACTAATGAAAAACTGTTTTTT.

This clone was seen a few times. This chain links TRBV6-5 with TRBJ1-4, with no clear D. CDR3 length equals 12 residues. Germline V gene sequence: CDR1 MNHEY, CDR2 SVGAGI. Trimming took off 7 bases at V and 8 bases at J, with 11 bases between the two ends. CDR3 residues: CASTTRREKLFF. The CDR3 region has the DNA TGTGCCAGCACCACTCGGAGGGAAAAACTGTTTTTT.

This chain joins TRBV19 and TRBJ2-6; possibly TRBD1 or TRBD2 for D (5 bases each). The germline V gene has CDR1 LNHDA and CDR2 SQIVND (reference sequence). The CDR3 has 17 amino acids. Trimming cost V 6 bases and J 0 bases, with 15 bases left between them. Here the CDR3 reads CASRRGAAISGANVLTF. The CDR3 DNA is TGTGCCAGTAGACGAGGGGCAGCTATCTCTGGGGCCAACGTCCTGACTTTC.

The chain links TRBV7-3 to TRBJ1-2; D gene uncertain. This CDR3 is 14 amino acids long. The germline CDR1 and CDR2 sequences are SGHTA and FQGTGA. The V end was cut by 5 bases, the J end by 0 bases, with 10 bases between. CDR3 amino acids: CASSPNGANYGYTF. The CDR3 coding sequence is TGTGCCAGCAGCCCAAATGGGGCTAACTATGGCTACACCTTC.

This sequence joins TRBV7-2 and TRBJ1-1; D might be TRBD1 (6 bases). From germline, CDR1 is SGHTA and CDR2 FQGNSA. The length of the CDR3 is 13 residues. V gave up 4 bases and J gave up 1 base, with 7 bases separating them. The CDR3 bases are TGTGCCAGCAGCTCACAGGGGAACACTGAAGCTTTCTTT. It translates to CASSSQGNTEAFF. Full variable domain (rest looked up from reference TRBV7-2 and TRBJ1-1): GAGVSQSPSNKVTEKGKDVELRCDPISGHTALYWYRQSLGQGLEFLIYFQGNSAPDKSGLPSDRFSAERTGGSVSTLTIQRTQQEDSAVYLCASSSQGNTEAFFGQGTRLTVV.

This clone occurred a few times. J is TRBJ1-5 and V is TRBV4-1; D is ambiguous. The CDR3 loop spans 14 amino acids. The V and J ends lost 1 base and 7 bases respectively, with 11 bases between them. The germline V gene has CDR1 MGHRA and CDR2 YSYEKL. This CDR3 is CASSQVVAVQPQHF. The CDR3 nucleotides are TGCGCCAGCAGCCAAGTCGTGGCAGTCCAGCCCCAGCATTTT.

This chain joins TRBV27 and TRBJ1-5; D unresolved. In germline, CDR1 is MNHEY, CDR2 SMNVEV (reference sequence). The CDR3 extends over 13 amino acids. Trimming cost V 10 bases and J 9 bases, with 19 bases left between them. The chain's CDR3 is CATKEGAWGPQHF. The CDR3 DNA follows: TGTGCCACCAAGGAGGGTGCCTGGGGGCCCCAGCATTTT.

This clone was detected only once. The chain uses TRBV7-2 and TRBJ2-4, with a tentative D call TRBD1 (5 bases). The CDR3 is 14 amino acids. Trimming took 5 bases from V and 0 from J, leaving 8 bases between them. The germline CDR1 and CDR2 sequences are SGHTA and FQGNSA. CDR3 coding DNA: TGTGCCAGCAGCCGACAGATAGCCAAAAACATTCAGTACTTC. Protein: CASSRQIAKNIQYF.